This T cell receptor beta chain stems from a study of T cells in Graves' hyperthyroidism and ophthalmopathy. Study findings and constraints: Separating ophthalmopathy from stable hyperthyroidism was achieved by a 13 V-J model. For ophthalmopathy, model prediction preceded onset by a median 6.5 months.

Uncontrolled infections, other autoimmune diseases, pregnancy or lactation led to exclusion of patients. Clinicians diagnosed patients from clinical symptoms, serum thyroxine and TRAb, thyroid ultrasound and orbital computed tomography. This clonotype was seen at least ten times. Its target is not known. The TCR beta CDR3 regions underwent amplification using RNA transcripts as the source. Carried out on the TCR CDR3, a first-round RT-PCR used the HTBI primer set. TCRdb re-derived calls from the multiplex PCR reads in MiXCR, one entry per CDR3 protein. There are roughly 170,000 distinct CDR3 sequences in the sample; roughly 10% occur only once, and roughly a fifth lies in the top ten. CDR1 is SGHAT, CDR2 FQNNGV, per germline. The CDR3 runs 12 residues. V was clipped by 0 bases and J by 8 bases, with 4 bases between them.

The specimen sequenced was blood. This clonotype was obtained from a woman aged 18-35 years with Graves' hyperthyroidism that later progressed to Graves' ophthalmopathy. The chain has TRBV11-2 and TRBJ1-4; D remains unclear. The CDR3 protein is CASSLDWEKLFF. The CDR3 DNA reads TGTGCCAGCAGCTTAGATTGGGAAAAACTGTTTTTT.